The clone carrying this TCR beta chain was found many times. The antigen is unknown. Libraries of TCR beta came from quantitative 5'-RACE with molecular barcodes. TCRdb re-called the 5' RACE reads through MiXCR, storing one row per CDR3 protein. In the table there are under 250,000 distinct CDR3 sequences, over 9.5% of which are singletons. The sample originates from a study of CD8 T cells in ankylosing spondylitis. Findings and limits, study-wide: Characteristic, it appeared, of ankylosing spondylitis blood was a TCR beta motif of fewer than 10 highly homologous variants. There was reportedly significant enrichment of clones that were disease-linked in matched ankylosing spondylitis synovial fluid. In reactive arthritis synovial fluid and blood, some motif variants had been reported before.

CDR1 and CDR2 from the germline V gene are SGHRS and YFSETQ. The V end lost 4 bases, the J end lost 1 base, and 6 bases lay between the germline ends. CDR3 length: 13 amino acids. The chain uses TRBV5-1 and TRBJ2-1; D is ambiguous. Sequenced input: blood, either unsorted or a sorted T cell fraction (not recorded which). The receptor was derived from a male donor with ankylosing spondylitis or in good health (not recorded which). In DNA form, the CDR3 reads TGCGCCAGCAGCGGGCCATCCTACAATGAGCAGTTCTTC. It codes for CASSGPSYNEQFF.